This TCR beta chain was profiled in a study of blood T cell repertoires in COVID-19. The overall study: Sample material is recorded as cDNA or gDNA derived from T cells, B-cell-depleted T cells, or PBMCs.

As processed by the authors: Nucleated cell number was recorded as an estimate derived from reference gene primer amplification. Only in-frame clones appear in the TCRdb table, and some are missing; sequencing was by immunoSEQ multiplex PCR. That table supplies the V and J calls and clone size; D and trimming were determined from the DNA. In the table there are some 120,000 clones, around 86% of which are singletons. Per the germline V gene, CDR1 is MNHEY and CDR2 is SVGAGI. This CDR3 region has 14 residues. J was trimmed by 0 bases and V by 6 bases; bases with no gene match: 5. This TCR was recovered from a man between 60 and 75 years old with acute or convalescent COVID-19. The sample was peripheral blood. V and J are TRBV6-5 and TRBJ2-7; TRBD1 aligns across 7 bases. The CDR3 region has the DNA TGTGCCAGCAGGGACAGGCCAGACTCCTACGAGCAGTACTTC. It specifies CASRDRPDSYEQYF.